Included here is one T cell receptor beta chain sequence, with context. The target of this receptor is not known. No base quality values were provided; no much bigger clone lies one nucleotide off. Each PCR received spiked-in synthetic TCR analog templates so that absolute template abundance could be estimated from read counts. Using the immunoSEQ assay, TCRbeta CDR3 regions were amplified from genomic DNA with bias-controlled V and J gene primers. Rearranged TCRbeta segments were sequenced at approximately 20X coverage. Under the source paper's analysis protocol: Clustering was used to correct sequencing errors, and CDR3s were annotated against IMGT so that V, D and J genes could be assigned. Downstream analyses used only productive TCRbeta rearrangements and left out out-of-frame or stop-codon sequences. Clonality was computed as one minus Shannon entropy normalized by the log of the number of unique productive sequences. Clones differing between time points or between blood and tumor were identified by Fisher's exact test with Benjamini-Hochberg correction at adjusted p below 0.01. The source is immuneACCESS, and TCRdb retained only in-frame sequences with V and J called. Part of the clones is not carried over; for the studies checked, unresolved V genes explain less than half of this, and the remainder is unexplained. V and J calls and clone size come straight from that table; D and trimming were deduced from the DNA. The sample table records 25,000 to 35,000 clones; around 84% of these occur just once. The ten largest clones add up to approximately 1.8% of the sample.

This sample is part of a study of PD-L1 blockade in urothelial cancer (dated by TCRdb to 2016 to 2017). Background on the whole study: Therapy was started at some point between 2013 and 2015 for all patients, and atezolizumab 1,200 mg was administered intravenously every 3 weeks. Blood samples were analyzed 3 weeks after the start of treatment (second dose) and 6 weeks after the start of treatment. Durable clinical benefit meant progression-free survival longer than 6 months, and TCR features were also tested against progression-free and overall survival. Some ten patients reached durable clinical benefit, while 20 patients did not. About 90% of the roughly 30 patients were males with bladder-origin urothelial cancer, and about 65% of the roughly 30 reported a prior smoking history. The study was an exploratory multi-omic analysis of somatic, immune and clinical correlates of response to PD-L1 blockade with atezolizumab in urothelial cancer. Blood samples gave a median of around 140,000 T cells and approximately 85,000 unique TCRs, with a median clonality of roughly 0.081. Whole exome sequencing and RNA sequencing of pretreatment tumors were performed alongside TCR sequencing in the same patients. Patients had an ECOG performance status of 0 or 1 and had received between 0 and 3 prior chemotherapy regimens. TCR sequencing covered pretreatment tumor samples and matched, serially collected peripheral blood taken before and after atezolizumab treatment. Pretreatment blood TCR-seq was available for nearly 30 patients, at least one posttreatment blood collection was obtained for roughly 25 patients, and tumor TCR-seq was available for roughly 25 patients. The investigation overall reported the following: At 3 weeks after the start of treatment, tumor-associated TCR clones in peripheral blood had expanded more in patients with durable benefit (n ≈ 20, p = 0.022). Improved progression-free and overall survival was associated with having pretreatment peripheral blood TCR clonality below the median. Because the sample size was small (n ≈ 30) and many of the analyses were exploratory, the results are meant to be hypothesis-generating.

The cohort included roughly 30 patients with locally advanced or metastatic urothelial carcinoma who were treated at Memorial Sloan Kettering on a trial protocol. Peripheral blood mononuclear cells were collected from each patient pretreatment and during treatment, giving between 1 and 8 total time points per patient. The Qiagen DNeasy Blood extraction kit was used to purify genomic DNA from total PBMCs and from tumor samples. PBMCs were collected pretreatment and during treatment and were isolated and stored as previously described. According to the germline V gene (reference sequence), CDR1 reads MNHNY and CDR2 reads SVGAGI. A distance of 11 bases separates the germline ends of V and J, which lose 4 bases and 13 bases respectively. The CDR3 contains 11 residues, cysteine and phenylalanine counted. Here the CDR3 DNA is all that survives: 33 bases in frame from base 1.

This sample comprised PBMCs, obtained around atezolizumab (anti-PD-L1) treatment. The rearrangement joined TRBV6-6 to TRBJ2-1; a confident D gene designation cannot be given. The clonotype was recovered from a man aged 45-60 years with urothelial cancer. The CDR3 protein sequence reads: CASSFSSPQFF. The sequence in DNA is TGTGCCAGCAGTTTTTCGAGCCCTCAGTTCTTC.